There are a few counts of the clone carrying this T cell receptor (beta chain). These data come from a study of blood T cell repertoires in COVID-19. Clones were read by immunoSEQ multiplex PCR, and TCRdb kept only the in-frame ones, dropping some. The table lists about 83,000 clones, 70% to 90% of them singletons. Germline loops: CDR1 LGHDT, CDR2 YNNKEL (reference sequence). V lost 6 bases to trimming and J lost 0 bases, with 12 bases between them. The CDR3 is made up of 15 amino acids. Sequences were obtained from peripheral blood. The clonotype was recovered from a woman older than 75 in a cohort sampled during active or convalescent COVID-19. The V call is TRBV3-1 (or the pseudogene TRBV3-2), the J call TRBJ1-3; weak D call: TRBD1 (5 bases). CDR3 DNA: TGTGCCAGCAGTCCTGCAGGGATCTCTGGAAACACCATATATTTT. It is translated as CASSPAGISGNTIYF.